The 22 T cell receptor beta chains below were found in one sample sequenced in a study of monozygotic twins with inflammatory bowel disease (dated by TCRdb to between 2018 and 2020). Receptors were amplified or captured by 5' RACE. The instrument was an Illumina HiSeq 2500. Following TCRdb reprocessing, every CDR3 protein sequence forms one entry, and DNA is not provided. The table for this sample shows 300,000 to 400,000 distinct CDR3 sequences. Around 2.6% of the sample is taken by the ten largest. The sample consisted of blood. These receptors were obtained from a human donor with ulcerative colitis or Crohn's disease, or a healthy co-twin of an affected twin (not recorded which).

CDR3 protein: CASSDGTTAYNEQFF. This chain joins TRBV2 and TRBJ2-1; no DNA is available, so the TRBD1 call from TCRdb remains unchecked. Germline CDR1 is SNHLY and CDR2 is FYNNEI. This CDR3 is 15 amino acids long. Supplemented by reference TRBV2 and TRBJ2-1, the full variable domain reads EPEVTQTPSHQVTQMGQEVILRCVPISNHLYFYWYRQILGQKVEFLVSFYNNEISEKSEIFDDQFSVERPDGSNFTLKIRSTKLEDSAMYFCASSDGTTAYNEQFFGPGTRLTVL.

The rearrangement uses TRBV28 and TRBJ2-5; TCRdb gives TRBD1 as the D gene, but with no DNA this cannot be confirmed. CDR1 MDHEN and CDR2 SYDVKM come from the germline V gene. CDR3 size: 18 residues. CDR3 amino acids: CASSSTGAAATYQETQYF.

CDR3 in amino acids: CASSQERGTAYEQYF. V usage is TRBV7-9 and J usage is TRBJ2-7; TCRdb's D call of TRBD1 is untestable without DNA. Germline loops: CDR1 SEHNR, CDR2 FQNEAQ (reference sequence). This CDR3 has 15 amino acids.

The V and J genes are TRBV10-3 and TRBJ1-2; TCRdb indicates TRBD1, and absent DNA this call remains unverified. CDR3 length: 14 amino acids. CDR1 and CDR2 from the germline V gene are ENHRY and SYGVKD. The CDR3 spells CAISPGQGIFGYTF.

V usage is TRBV27 and J usage is TRBJ2-3; as DNA is missing, the TRBD1 call by TCRdb cannot be tested. The V gene's germline CDR1 is MNHEY and CDR2 SMNVEV (reference sequence). The CDR3 totals 16 residues. The CDR3 here is CASSLALAGTTDTQYF.

The rearrangement links TRBV4-3 to TRBJ2-7; TCRdb picks TRBD1, but there is no DNA to check that call. Germline lookup yields CDR1 LGHNA and CDR2 YSLEER. The CDR3 loop spans 16 amino acids. The CDR3 loop is CASSQESVPGSYEQYF.

The chain links TRBV7-3 to TRBJ2-3; TCRdb reports TRBD2, a call that lacks DNA to check it against. Per germline, CDR1 SGHTA and CDR2 FQGTGA. The CDR3 covers 18 residues. The CDR3 loop reads CTSSKLSRLAGGTDTQYF.

The V gene is TRBV30, the J gene TRBJ1-1. Germline assignment: CDR1 GTSNPN and CDR2 SVGIG (reference sequence). The CDR3 contains 16 residues. CDR3 region: CAWSVLRDKPNTEAFF.

The J gene is TRBJ1-2, the V gene TRBV24-1; the TCRdb D gene call, TRBD1, has no DNA to confirm it. This CDR3 spans 15 amino acids. Germline V gene sequence: CDR1 KGHDR, CDR2 SFDVKD. The CDR3 sequence is CATSDPGQGKHGYTF.

The chain carries TRBV6-1 and TRBJ2-5; TCRdb proposes TRBD2, but this gene call is untestable without DNA. Per germline, CDR1 MNHNS and CDR2 SASEGT. The CDR3 contains 13 residues. The CDR3 region is CATIRDYTETQYF.

The V gene is TRBV6-4, the J gene TRBJ1-2. The CDR3 is 12 amino acids. Looked up from germline, CDR1 is MRHNA and CDR2 is SNTAGT. The CDR3 loop reads CASSRDGDGYTF.

The chain carries TRBV5-1 and TRBJ2-1. The CDR3 covers 16 residues. CDR1 is SGHRS and CDR2 is YFSETQ in the germline V gene. The CDR3: CASSLWNRGSHNEQFF.

CDR3 sequence reads: CASISLAGELFF. J is TRBJ2-2 and V is TRBV19. Looked up from germline, CDR1 is LNHDA and CDR2 is SQIVND (reference sequence). The CDR3 is made up of 12 amino acids. Filled out from reference TRBV19 and TRBJ2-2, the complete variable domain reads DGGITQSPKYLFRKEGQNVTLSCEQNLNHDAMYWYRQDPGQGLRLIYYSQIVNDFQKGDIAEGYSVSREKKESFPLTVTSAQKNPTAFYLCASISLAGELFFGEGSRLTVL.

The rearrangement uses TRBV20-1 and TRBJ1-5. This CDR3 is built from 14 residues. Germline CDR1 is DFQATT and CDR2 is SNEGSKA (reference sequence). CDR3 sequence reads: CSARGGLSNQPQHF.

This rearrangement joins TRBV18 to TRBJ2-3; TCRdb indicates TRBD1, and absent DNA this call remains unverified. The CDR3 runs 13 residues. Per germline, CDR1 KGHSH and CDR2 LQKENI. CDR3 sequence reads: CASTGTFTDTQYF. Drawing the rest from reference TRBV18 and TRBJ2-3, the complete variable domain is NAGVMQNPRHLVRRRGQEARLRCSPMKGHSHVYWYRQLPEEGLKFMVYLQKENIIDESGMPKERFSAEFPKEGPSILRIQQVVRGDSAAYFCASTGTFTDTQYFGPGTRLTVL.

J is TRBJ2-3 and V is TRBV7-3; the D call of TRBD2 rests on TCRdb alone, since no DNA is present to check it. This CDR3 has 13 residues. Germline CDR1 and CDR2: SGHTA and FQGTGA. The CDR3 loop is CASSLGDTDTQYF. The variable domain in full, with the rest retrieved from reference TRBV7-3 and TRBJ2-3, is GAGVSQTPSNKVTEKGKYVELRCDPISGHTALYWYRQSLGQGPEFLIYFQGTGAADDSGLPNDRFFAVRPEGSVSTLKIQRTERGDSAVYLCASSLGDTDTQYFGPGTRLTVL.

The genes are TRBV5-1 and TRBJ2-1; TCRdb selects TRBD1, and the lack of DNA leaves this call unchecked. Germline V gene sequence: CDR1 SGHRS, CDR2 YFSETQ. The CDR3 sequence is 15 residues long. The CDR3 loop reads CASSRTGSSYNEQFF. Looking up the rest from reference TRBV5-1 and TRBJ2-1 gives the full variable domain: KAGVTQTPRYLIKTRGQQVTLSCSPISGHRSVSWYQQTPGQGLQFLFEYFSETQRNKGNFPGRFSGRQFSNSRSEMNVSTLELGDSALYLCASSRTGSSYNEQFFGPGTRLTVL.

This rearrangement joins TRBV5-1 to TRBJ2-7; the D call of TRBD1 rests on TCRdb alone, since no DNA is present to check it. This CDR3 contains 15 residues. The germline CDR1 and CDR2 sequences are SGHRS and YFSETQ. The CDR3: CASSYGTGRVHEQYF.

The rearrangement uses TRBV4-3 and TRBJ2-3; TCRdb's D call of TRBD1 is untestable without DNA. Germline CDR1 reads LGHNA; CDR2 reads YSLEER. The CDR3 is made up of 15 amino acids. CDR3 loop: CASSQVTGLSDTQYF.

This rearrangement joins TRBV5-4 to TRBJ1-1; the D call of TRBD1 rests on TCRdb alone, since no DNA is present to check it. Germline V gene data show CDR1 as SGHNT and CDR2 as YYREEE (reference sequence). The CDR3 length is 13 residues. CDR3 region: CASRQAGRTEAFF.

The V call is TRBV28, the J call TRBJ1-5. The length of the CDR3 is 13 residues. Germline CDR1 is MDHEN and CDR2 is SYDVKM. This chain's CDR3 is CATLLDNNQPQHF.

The chain links TRBV11-2 to TRBJ2-1; without DNA, the TCRdb call of TRBD1 cannot be checked. This CDR3 is built from 17 residues. From germline, CDR1 is SGHAT and CDR2 FQNNGV. The CDR3: CASSTDQPGRMTGEQFF.